A single sample is the source of the 21 T cell receptor beta chains below, sequenced in a study of CD8+ T cells in alopecia areata. Noted treatment: oral pan-JAK inhibitor, 5-10 mg twice daily. Extraction and reverse transcription of RNA yielded cDNA as the sequencing template. Profiled with immunoSEQ multiplex PCR; TCRdb holds only in-frame clones, not every one. The sample has around 100,000 clones, around 84% seen once. The sample here was CD8+ T cells sorted from blood, taken at approximately week 34, from a patient treated with tofacitinib. These receptors were obtained from a human donor with alopecia areata.

The rearrangement joins TRBV11-2 to TRBJ2-7; a weak D match, TRBD2 (6 bases). This CDR3 region has 15 residues. Germline assignment: CDR1 SGHAT and CDR2 FQNNGV. DNA for the CDR3: TGTGCATATCTCGGCTGGGGGACTTTAGGCTACGAGCAGTACTTC. It yields the protein CAYLGWGTLGYEQYF. Together with reference TRBV11-2 and TRBJ2-7, the CDR3 gives the full variable domain: EAGVAQSPRYKIIEKRQSVAFWCNPISGHATLYWYQQILGQGPKLLIQFQNNGVVDDSQLPKDRFSAERLKGVDSTLKIQPAKLEDSAVYLCAYLGWGTLGYEQYFGPGTRLTVT.

This sequence joins TRBV2 and TRBJ2-7; no definite D call. CDR1 and CDR2 (germline): SNHLY, FYNNEI. The CDR3 totals 11 residues. Trimming removed 6 bases at V and 3 bases at J, with 6 bases between. The chain's CDR3 is CASSPLYEQYF. In nucleotides, the CDR3 is TGTGCCAGCAGCCCTCTCTACGAGCAGTACTTC. Using reference TRBV2 and TRBJ2-7 for the parts outside the CDR3, the full variable domain is EPEVTQTPSHQVTQMGQEVILRCVPISNHLYFYWYRQILGQKVEFLVSFYNNEISEKSEIFDDQFSVERPDGSNFTLKIRSTKLEDSAMYFCASSPLYEQYFGPGTRLTVT.

Within the sample, this clone is medium-sized. In the same sample, other DNA sequences code for this CDR3. V is TRBV27 and J is TRBJ2-7; 10 nucleotides match TRBD1. This CDR3 has 16 amino acids. Germline CDR1 and CDR2: MNHEY and SMNVEV (reference sequence). The trim removed 2 bases at V and 1 base at J, leaving 5 bases unmatched. The CDR3 loop is CASSLGDRGLSYEQYF. CDR3 DNA sequence: TGTGCCAGCAGTTTAGGGGACAGGGGTCTTTCCTACGAGCAGTACTTC.

The gene calls are TRBV27 and TRBJ2-1; no clear D. Germline CDR1 is MNHEY and CDR2 is SMNVEV (reference sequence). V dropped 3 bases and J dropped 0 bases, with 6 bases sitting between them. The CDR3 extends over 14 amino acids. Here the CDR3 DNA reads TGTGCCAGCAGTTTTCTTAGCTCCTACAATGAGCAGTTCTTC. This encodes CASSFLSSYNEQFF.

This chain links TRBV29-1 with TRBJ2-5; a weak D match, TRBD2 (7 bases). Germline V gene lookup returns CDR1 SQVTM and CDR2 ANQGSEA. The CDR3 consists of 12 residues. The germline V and J ends were trimmed by 8 bases and 5 bases, with 15 bases remaining between them. The CDR3 reads CSSRGGRETQYF. Here the CDR3 DNA reads TGCAGCTCGAGGGGGGGCAGGGAGACCCAGTACTTC. The variable domain in full, with the rest retrieved from reference TRBV29-1 and TRBJ2-5, is SAVISQKPSRDICQRGTSLTIQCQVDSQVTMMFWYRQQPGQSLTLIATANQGSEATYESGFVIDKFPISRPNLTFSTLTVSNMSPEDSSIYLCSSRGGRETQYFGPGTRLLVL.

The genes are TRBV27 and TRBJ1-1; D gene unclear. Germline V gives CDR1 MNHEY, CDR2 SMNVEV (reference sequence). The CDR3 sequence is 14 residues long. V was trimmed by 3 bases and J by 3 bases, leaving 11 bases between them. CDR3 residues: CASSFRQYDTEAFF. The CDR3 bases are TGTGCCAGCAGTTTTCGGCAGTACGACACTGAAGCTTTCTTT.

The chain couples TRBV27 to TRBJ2-1, with 8 bases fitting TRBD2. With 6 bases clipped from V and 6 bases from J, the junction kept 7 bases outside the gene matches. The CDR3 runs to 14 residues. Germline loops: CDR1 MNHEY, CDR2 SMNVEV (reference sequence). CDR3 DNA sequence: TGTGCCAGCAGGGATAGCGGGGCCCGCAATGAGCAGTTCTTC. Translation gives CASRDSGARNEQFF.

The chain couples TRBV4-1 to TRBJ2-7; D might be TRBD2 (5 bases). The V gene lost 1 base and the J gene lost 3 bases, with 16 bases spanning the gap. The germline V gene has CDR1 MGHRA and CDR2 YSYEKL. The CDR3 has 16 residues. The CDR3 loop is CASSQGLGRDNYEQYF. The CDR3 nucleotides read TGCGCCAGCAGCCAAGGGTTGGGGAGAGATAACTACGAGCAGTACTTC.

The chain joins TRBV11-2 to TRBJ2-5; 11 nucleotides match TRBD1. This CDR3 has 17 residues. CDR1 is SGHAT, CDR2 FQNNGV, per germline. The V gene end was trimmed by 3 bases and the J gene end by 4 bases; junction bases not matched to a gene: 10. This CDR3 reads CASSFGTGGRVGETQYF. For the CDR3, the DNA is TGTGCCAGCAGCTTTGGGACAGGGGGTCGAGTGGGAGAGACCCAGTACTTC. Full variable domain (missing parts from reference TRBV11-2 and TRBJ2-5): EAGVAQSPRYKIIEKRQSVAFWCNPISGHATLYWYQQILGQGPKLLIQFQNNGVVDDSQLPKDRFSAERLKGVDSTLKIQPAKLEDSAVYLCASSFGTGGRVGETQYFGPGTRLLVL.

This chain links TRBV5-4 with TRBJ2-3; D possibly uses TRBD1 or TRBD2 (6 bases each). The CDR3 runs 17 residues. V shed 4 bases and J shed 2 bases, with 20 bases lying between them. Germline V gives CDR1 SGHNT, CDR2 YYREEE (reference sequence). CDR3 DNA sequence: TGTGCCAGCAGCCCGGGAGACGGGGGCGTCCACACAGATACGCAGTATTTT. Translated, it gives CASSPGDGGVHTDTQYF. The whole variable domain, filled in from reference TRBV5-4 and TRBJ2-3, reads ETGVTQSPTHLIKTRGQQVTLRCSSQSGHNTVSWYQQALGQGPQFIFQYYREEENGRGNFPPRFSGLQFPNYSSELNVNALELDDSALYLCASSPGDGGVHTDTQYFGPGTRLTVL.

The rearrangement joins TRBV27 to TRBJ2-5; TRBD1 matches at 7 bases. The germline gives CDR1 MNHEY, CDR2 SMNVEV (reference sequence). V lost 6 bases and J lost 1; bases outside the gene matches: 8. The CDR3 runs to 15 residues. The CDR3 region is CASRTVRDSQETQYF. Here the CDR3 DNA reads TGTGCCAGCAGAACTGTACGGGACAGCCAAGAGACCCAGTACTTC.

The genes are TRBV6-5 and TRBJ1-1; D gene uncertain. V lost 5 bases, J lost 2 bases, and 3 bases lay in between. This CDR3 is built from 11 residues. The V gene's germline CDR1 is MNHEY and CDR2 SVGAGI. The CDR3 protein is CASSVNTEAFF. The CDR3 nucleotides are TGTGCCAGCAGTGTTAACACTGAAGCTTTCTTT.

CDR3 in DNA: TGTGCCTGGAGTGTACGGGGACAGGGAACCGAGCAGTACTTC. This sequence encodes CAWSVRGQGTEQYF. The chain has TRBV30 and TRBJ2-7; 9 bases agree with TRBD1. Germline values: CDR1 GTSNPN, CDR2 SVGIG (reference sequence). This CDR3 has 14 residues. Trimming cost V 0 bases and J 6 bases; bases outside gene matches: 6.

The chain has TRBV7-2 and TRBJ1-1, with 9 bases that match TRBD1. The CDR3 loop spans 17 amino acids. Germline V CDR1 and CDR2: SGHTA, FQGNSA. With 3 bases clipped from V and 0 bases from J, the junction kept 8 bases outside the gene matches. In nucleotides, the CDR3 is TGTGCCAGCAGCTTGCGGACAGGGGATATGGTGAACACTGAAGCTTTCTTT. This encodes CASSLRTGDMVNTEAFF.

The chain recombines TRBV28 with TRBJ2-5, with D unresolved. V was shortened by 10 bases and J by 2 bases, with 14 bases between the two germline ends. This CDR3 comprises 13 residues. The germline V gene encodes CDR1 MDHEN and CDR2 SYDVKM. In DNA form, the CDR3 reads TGTGCCACTTTCGCTGGGTCTCAAGAGACCCAGTACTTC. It is translated as CATFAGSQETQYF.

The V gene is TRBV10-1, the J gene TRBJ2-5; 7 bases line up with TRBD2. CDR1 and CDR2 (germline): WNHNN, SYGVQD (reference sequence). This CDR3 is built from 15 residues. Losses at the gene ends were 4 bases for V and 1 base for J; bases not matched to a gene: 6. The CDR3 nucleotides read TGCGCCAGCAGTGGTGGACTAGACATCCAAGAGACCCAGTACTTC. It translates to CASSGGLDIQETQYF.

CDR3 in DNA: TGTGCCTCGGGAGAAAACCTCCACGAGCAGTACTTC. Its translation is CASGENLHEQYF. The chain combines TRBV27 with TRBJ2-7; possible D gene TRBD2, 6 bases. The V end lost 11 bases, the J end lost 5 bases, and 16 bases lay between the germline ends. Germline CDR1 is MNHEY and CDR2 is SMNVEV (reference sequence). This CDR3 contains 12 residues.

The V call is TRBV27, the J call TRBJ1-2, with a possible D match to TRBD1 (5 bases). The V gene's germline CDR1 is MNHEY and CDR2 SMNVEV (reference sequence). The CDR3 contains 14 residues. Deletions cut 3 bases from V and 8 bases from J, with 16 bases between. CDR3 in amino acids: CASSFTSVGEGYTF. The CDR3 DNA sequence: TGTGCCAGCAGTTTTACCTCGGTAGGGGAAGGCTACACCTTC.

This clone appeared a few times. This chain uses TRBV7-8 with TRBJ2-7; unclear D gene. This CDR3 contains 14 residues. Germline V gene lookup returns CDR1 SGHVS and CDR2 FQNEAQ. The V and J ends lost 0 bases and 0 bases respectively, with 6 bases between them. Here the CDR3 reads CASSLAGVSYEQYF. Here the CDR3 DNA reads TGTGCCAGCAGCTTAGCTGGGGTCTCCTACGAGCAGTACTTC.

This chain joins TRBV2 and TRBJ1-2; 7 bases fit TRBD1. The J segment lost 2 bases and the V segment lost 1 base, leaving 7 bases of the junction unmatched. The CDR3 runs 16 residues. Germline V gene data show CDR1 as SNHLY and CDR2 as FYNNEI. As DNA, the CDR3 is TGTGCCAGCAGTGAAGGGGGACGGGACAGAAACTATGGCTACACCTTC. Protein product: CASSEGGRDRNYGYTF.

V gene TRBV29-1 combines with J gene TRBJ2-7, with 7 bases fitting TRBD1. The end of the DNA aligns better with TRBJ2-1, so the J call may be wrong. The germline V gene encodes CDR1 SQVTM and CDR2 ANQGSEA. The CDR3 contains 13 residues. CDR3 DNA sequence: TGCAGCGTTGGGGACAGCTCGTCGAATGAGCAGTTCTTC. Translated: CSVGDSSSNEQFF.